Included here is one T cell receptor (beta chain) sequence, with context. The antigen remains undetermined. Stimulus-free culture yielded autoproliferating CFSE-dim and non-proliferating CFSE-high T cells, each sequenced separately. Cultures began with roughly 49 million CFSE-labeled PBMCs, unstimulated for six to seven days, with replicate wells pooled. PBMCs were labeled with roughly 0.49 uM CFSE and cultured without exogenous stimuli. The data belong to a study of memory B cells and T cells in multiple sclerosis. Germline trimming cut 3 bases from V and 5 bases from J; bases unmatched to any gene: 16. Per germline, CDR1 LNHNV and CDR2 YYDKDF (reference sequence). The CDR3 contains 18 residues. Study-level results: Normalization was needed because clone-set size differences affected shared clonotype counts.

Sequenced by immunoSEQ multiplex PCR; TCRdb stores in-frame clones only, minus some. Among 40,000 to 50,000 clones listed, over 75% were seen once. This sequence originates from a human donor with multiple sclerosis. V and J are TRBV15 and TRBJ2-1; TRBD2 matches 7 bases. Sequences were obtained from PBMCs from blood kept in culture. The CDR3 nucleotides are TGTGCCACCAGCAGGAGGCGGGGCGCGGGAGTATTGAACAATGAGCAGTTCTTC. Its protein is CATSRRRGAGVLNNEQFF.